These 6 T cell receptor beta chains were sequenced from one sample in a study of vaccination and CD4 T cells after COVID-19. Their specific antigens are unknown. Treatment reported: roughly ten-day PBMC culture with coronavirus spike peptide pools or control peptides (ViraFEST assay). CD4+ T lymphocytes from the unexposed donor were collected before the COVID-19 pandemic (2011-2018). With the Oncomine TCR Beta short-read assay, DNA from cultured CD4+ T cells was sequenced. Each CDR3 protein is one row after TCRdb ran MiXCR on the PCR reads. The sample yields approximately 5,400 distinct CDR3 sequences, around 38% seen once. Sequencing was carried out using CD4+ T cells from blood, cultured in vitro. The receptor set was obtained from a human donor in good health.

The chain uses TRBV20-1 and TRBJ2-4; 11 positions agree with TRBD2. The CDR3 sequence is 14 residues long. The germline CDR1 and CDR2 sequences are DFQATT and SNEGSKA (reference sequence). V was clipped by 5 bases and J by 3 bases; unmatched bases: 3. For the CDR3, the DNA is TGCAGTGCTCTAGCGGGGGGCCTCAAAAACATTCAGTACTTC. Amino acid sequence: CSALAGGLKNIQYF.

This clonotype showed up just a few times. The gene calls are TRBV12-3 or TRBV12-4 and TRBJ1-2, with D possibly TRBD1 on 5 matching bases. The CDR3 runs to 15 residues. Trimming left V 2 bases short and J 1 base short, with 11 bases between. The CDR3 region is CASSLQAGSNYGYTF. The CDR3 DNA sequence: TGTGCCAGCAGTTTACAGGCAGGGAGTAACTATGGCTACACCTTC.

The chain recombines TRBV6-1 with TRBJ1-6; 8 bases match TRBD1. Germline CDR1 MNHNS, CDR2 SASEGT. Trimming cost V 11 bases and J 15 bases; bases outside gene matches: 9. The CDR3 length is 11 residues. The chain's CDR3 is CAGRTGRNLHF. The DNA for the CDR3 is TGTGCCGGGCGGACAGGGCGAAACCTCCACTTT.

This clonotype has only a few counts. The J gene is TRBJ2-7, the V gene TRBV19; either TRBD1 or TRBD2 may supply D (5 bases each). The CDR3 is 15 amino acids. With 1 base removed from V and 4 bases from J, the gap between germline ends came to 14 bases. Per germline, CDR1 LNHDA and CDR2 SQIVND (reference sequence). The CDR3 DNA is TGTGCCAGTAGTATAGGTACAGGAGGTAGGTACGAGCAGTACTTC. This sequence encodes CASSIGTGGRYEQYF.

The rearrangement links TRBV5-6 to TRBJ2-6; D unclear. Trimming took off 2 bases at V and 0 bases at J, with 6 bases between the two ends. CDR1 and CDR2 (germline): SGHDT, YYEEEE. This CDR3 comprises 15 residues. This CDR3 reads CASSFGSSGANVLTF. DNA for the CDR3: TGTGCCAGCAGCTTTGGCAGCTCTGGGGCCAACGTCCTGACTTTC. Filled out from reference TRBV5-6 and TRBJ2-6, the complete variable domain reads DAGVTQSPTHLIKTRGQQVTLRCSPKSGHDTVSWYQQALGQGPQFIFQYYEEEERQRGNFPDRFSGHQFPNYSSELNVNALLLGDSALYLCASSFGSSGANVLTFGAGSRLTVL.

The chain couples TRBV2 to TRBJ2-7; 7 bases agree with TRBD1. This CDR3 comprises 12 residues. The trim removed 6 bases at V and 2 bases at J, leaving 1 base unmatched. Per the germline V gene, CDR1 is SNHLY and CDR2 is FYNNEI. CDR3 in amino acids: CASRGTAYEQYF. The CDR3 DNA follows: TGTGCCAGCAGAGGGACAGCCTACGAGCAGTACTTC.